This TCR beta chain was sequenced in a study of blood T cell repertoires in COVID-19. Whole-study context: Nucleic acid was either cDNA or gDNA, and it came from T cells, B-cell-depleted T cells, or PBMCs.

Participants came from about 23 US areas, aged about 18 to 100 years. Assignments of participants to cohorts depended upon their own reported clinical history. This clone has only one observation. Produced via immunoSEQ multiplex PCR; TCRdb's table is partial and in-frame only. The sample has about 270,000 clones; roughly 90% are singletons. CDR1 is SGHRS, CDR2 YFSETQ, per germline. This CDR3 spans 17 amino acids. Trimming removed 4 bases at V and 5 bases at J, with 24 bases between. The sample consisted of PBMCs or T cells enriched from blood (not recorded which). The V and J genes are TRBV5-1 and TRBJ1-2, with D hard to call. This TCR was sampled from a man aged 35-49 years who had been exposed to COVID-19. In nucleotides, the CDR3 is TGCGCCAGCAGCCTCAGCCCCGACGGAACAGCCCCTTATGGCTACACCTTC. This gives the protein CASSLSPDGTAPYGYTF.